This T cell receptor (beta chain) was sequenced during a study of identical twins. General observations from the study: One should note that invariant MAIT and iNKT cells could partly confound zero-insertion analyses. Reduced insertions were recorded for abundant cord blood beta clonotypes, with no such pattern in memory repertoires.

As regards this clonotype: What it recognizes is unknown.

Trimming stripped 4 bases from V and 2 bases from J, with 10 bases between. The CDR3 spans 14 residues. Per germline, CDR1 MNHNS and CDR2 SASEGT. TCRdb recomputed calls from the 5' RACE reads with MiXCR, one row per CDR3 protein. The profile shows about 570,000 distinct CDR3 sequences, approximately 9.6% of them singletons. This sample was shared with a second study, whose subject was yellow fever vaccine responses in identical twins.

This sequence was found in a woman under 30 in good health. The material sequenced was PBMCs. The chain has TRBV6-1 and TRBJ2-3, with D perhaps matching TRBD1 (5 bases). CDR3 DNA sequence: TGTGCCAGCAGTGTCGACAGACTCACAGATACGCAGTATTTT. Translation: CASSVDRLTDTQYF.